Listed below are T cell receptor beta chains from one sample, sequenced in a study of blood T cell repertoires in COVID-19. Sequenced by immunoSEQ multiplex PCR; TCRdb stores in-frame clones only, minus some. The sample contains about 190,000 clones, about 77% of which appear only once. Source material: PBMCs or T cells enriched from blood (not recorded which). These receptor sequences come from a woman aged 50 to 65 with acute COVID-19. The CDR3 runs from the conserved cysteine through the conserved F or W. The order of the fields is D gene, V gene, clone size, CDR3 length, J gene, CDR3 protein, CDR3 DNA. The D gene is left open where the match is weak. Clone size appears in some rows only: once, few, many, or a class for an expanded clone.

D gene: TRBD2
V gene: TRBV7-2
clone size: few
CDR3 length: 14
J gene: TRBJ2-5
CDR3 protein: CASSPGTRGETQYF
CDR3 DNA: TGTGCCAGCAGCCCCGGGACTAGGGGGGAGACCCAGTACTTC

D gene: TRBD2
V gene: TRBV29-1
clone size: few
CDR3 length: 15
J gene: TRBJ2-5
CDR3 protein: CSVEDKAGGGQTQYF
CDR3 DNA: TGCAGCGTTGAAGATAAAGCGGGGGGCGGACAGACCCAGTACTTC

D gene: TRBD1
V gene: TRBV3-1/TRBV3-2
clone size: NA
CDR3 length: 15
J gene: TRBJ1-5
CDR3 protein: CASSPQGVSNQPQHF
CDR3 DNA: TGTGCCAGCAGCCCACAGGGGGTGAGTAATCAGCCCCAGCATTTT

D gene: NA
V gene: TRBV4-3
clone size: few
CDR3 length: 14
J gene: TRBJ1-1
CDR3 protein: CASSQEQSVTEAFF
CDR3 DNA: TGCGCCAGCAGCCAAGAACAGTCCGTCACTGAAGCTTTCTTT

D gene: TRBD1
V gene: TRBV6-4
clone size: few
CDR3 length: 14
J gene: TRBJ1-1
CDR3 protein: CASSPQGANTEAFF
CDR3 DNA: TGTGCCAGCAGCCCCCAGGGGGCCAACACTGAAGCTTTCTTT

D gene: TRBD2
V gene: TRBV7-9
clone size: NA
CDR3 length: 19
J gene: TRBJ2-1
CDR3 protein: CASSWGLAGSSPGSNEQFF
CDR3 DNA: TGTGCCAGCAGCTGGGGACTAGCGGGGTCTTCCCCAGGGTCCAATGAGCAGTTCTTC

D gene: NA
V gene: TRBV6-1
clone size: few
CDR3 length: 15
J gene: TRBJ1-1
CDR3 protein: CASSEALRGDTEAFF
CDR3 DNA: TGTGCCAGCAGTGAAGCGCTCCGAGGAGACACTGAAGCTTTCTTT

D gene: NA
V gene: TRBV19
clone size: NA
CDR3 length: 15
J gene: TRBJ1-3
CDR3 protein: CASGGLPVSGNTIYF
CDR3 DNA: TGTGCCAGTGGGGGACTTCCCGTCTCTGGAAACACCATATATTTT

D gene: NA
V gene: TRBV5-6
clone size: NA
CDR3 length: 13
J gene: TRBJ2-3
CDR3 protein: CASSLDDTYTQYF
CDR3 DNA: TGTGCCAGCAGCTTGGACGACACCTATACGCAGTATTTT

D gene: NA
V gene: TRBV5-5
clone size: NA
CDR3 length: 14
J gene: TRBJ1-4
CDR3 protein: CASSLGWGDEKLFF
CDR3 DNA: TGTGCCAGCAGCTTGGGGTGGGGCGACGAAAAACTGTTTTTT

D gene: NA
V gene: TRBV28
clone size: once
CDR3 length: 13
J gene: TRBJ2-6
CDR3 protein: CASSPPGANVLTF
CDR3 DNA: TGTGCCAGCAGTCCTCCTGGGGCCAACGTCCTGACTTTC

D gene: NA
V gene: TRBV28
clone size: once
CDR3 length: 16
J gene: TRBJ1-2
CDR3 protein: CASCQAPSGAGYGYTF
CDR3 DNA: TGTGCCAGCTGTCAAGCCCCATCAGGGGCAGGCTATGGCTACACCTTC

D gene: TRBD1
V gene: TRBV7-6
clone size: NA
CDR3 length: 13
J gene: TRBJ1-2
CDR3 protein: CASSSTGVDGYTF
CDR3 DNA: TGTGCCAGCAGCTCGACAGGGGTTGATGGCTACACCTTC

D gene: TRBD1
V gene: TRBV9
clone size: NA
CDR3 length: 15
J gene: TRBJ1-5
CDR3 protein: CASSVGQGDNQPQHF
CDR3 DNA: TGTGCCAGCAGCGTAGGCCAGGGGGATAATCAGCCCCAGCATTTT

D gene: NA
V gene: TRBV5-1
clone size: once
CDR3 length: 15
J gene: TRBJ1-4
CDR3 protein: CASSKFGATNEKLFF
CDR3 DNA: TGCGCCAGCAGCAAGTTTGGGGCTACTAATGAAAAACTGTTTTTT

D gene: NA
V gene: TRBV2
clone size: NA
CDR3 length: 14
J gene: TRBJ1-3
CDR3 protein: CASSAGISGNTIYF
CDR3 DNA: TGTGCCAGCAGTGCAGGGATCTCTGGAAACACCATATATTTT

D gene: TRBD1
V gene: TRBV27
clone size: NA
CDR3 length: 12
J gene: TRBJ2-2
CDR3 protein: CASRTGPGELFF
CDR3 DNA: TGTGCCAGCCGGACAGGTCCCGGGGAGCTGTTTTTT

D gene: NA
V gene: TRBV5-5
clone size: NA
CDR3 length: 15
J gene: TRBJ2-3
CDR3 protein: CASRPGARGTDTQYF
CDR3 DNA: TGTGCCAGCAGACCCGGGGCCAGGGGTACAGATACGCAGTATTTT

D gene: NA
V gene: TRBV5-1
clone size: once
CDR3 length: 14
J gene: TRBJ2-5
CDR3 protein: CASSHISAQETQYF
CDR3 DNA: TGCGCCAGCAGCCATATTAGCGCACAAGAGACCCAGTACTTC

D gene: TRBD1
V gene: TRBV5-1
clone size: NA
CDR3 length: 16
J gene: TRBJ1-2
CDR3 protein: CASSPDPGTANYGYTF
CDR3 DNA: TGCGCCAGCAGCCCAGACCCGGGGACAGCCAACTATGGCTACACCTTC

D gene: TRBD2
V gene: TRBV25-1
clone size: NA
CDR3 length: 14
J gene: TRBJ2-5
CDR3 protein: CASSEWGEGETQYF
CDR3 DNA: TGTGCCAGCAGTGAATGGGGGGAGGGCGAGACCCAGTACTTC

D gene: NA
V gene: TRBV6-5
clone size: once
CDR3 length: 15
J gene: TRBJ1-6
CDR3 protein: CASAGLWSYNSPLHF
CDR3 DNA: TGTGCCAGTGCAGGGTTATGGTCCTATAATTCACCCCTCCACTTT

D gene: NA
V gene: TRBV28
clone size: NA
CDR3 length: 12
J gene: TRBJ1-4
CDR3 protein: CASSPHRGELFF
CDR3 DNA: TGTGCCAGCAGTCCCCACCGCGGGGAACTGTTTTTT